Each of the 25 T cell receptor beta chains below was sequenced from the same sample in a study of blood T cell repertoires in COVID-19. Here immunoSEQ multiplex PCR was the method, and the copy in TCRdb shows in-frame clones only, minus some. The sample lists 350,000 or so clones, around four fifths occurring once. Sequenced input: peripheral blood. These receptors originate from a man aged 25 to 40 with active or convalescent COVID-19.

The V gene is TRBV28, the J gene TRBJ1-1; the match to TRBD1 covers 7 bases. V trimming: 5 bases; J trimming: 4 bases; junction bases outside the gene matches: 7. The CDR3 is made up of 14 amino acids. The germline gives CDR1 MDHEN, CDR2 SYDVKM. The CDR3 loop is CASSEGGRGTEAFF. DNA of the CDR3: TGTGCCAGCAGTGAAGGGGGCAGAGGCACTGAAGCTTTCTTT.

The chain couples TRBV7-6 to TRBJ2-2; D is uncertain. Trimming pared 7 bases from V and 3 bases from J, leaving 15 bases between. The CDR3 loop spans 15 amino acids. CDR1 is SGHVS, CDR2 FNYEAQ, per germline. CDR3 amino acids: CASIPRGSYTGELFF. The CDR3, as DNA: TGTGCCAGCATTCCCCGCGGTAGCTACACCGGGGAGCTGTTTTTT.

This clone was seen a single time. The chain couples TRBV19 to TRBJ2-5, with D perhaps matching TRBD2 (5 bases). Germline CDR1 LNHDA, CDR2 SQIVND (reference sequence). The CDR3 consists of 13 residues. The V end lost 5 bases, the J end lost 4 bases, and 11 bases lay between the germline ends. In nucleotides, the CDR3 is TGTGCCAGTAGTTTGAGGGCCAGAGAGACCCAGTACTTC. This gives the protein CASSLRARETQYF.

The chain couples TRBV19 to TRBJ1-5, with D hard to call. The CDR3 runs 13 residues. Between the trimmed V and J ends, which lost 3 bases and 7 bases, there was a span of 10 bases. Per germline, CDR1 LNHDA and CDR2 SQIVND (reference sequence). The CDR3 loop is CASSIQVVQPQHF. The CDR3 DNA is TGTGCCAGTAGTATCCAGGTAGTGCAGCCCCAGCATTTT.

CDR3 in amino acids: CASSLTGAGLNSGANVLTF. The DNA for the CDR3 is TGTGCCAGCAGCTTAACGGGCGCAGGTCTCAACTCTGGGGCCAACGTCCTGACTTTC. The V gene is TRBV7-3, the J gene TRBJ2-6; no reliable D call. The CDR3 is 19 residues long. Per the germline V gene, CDR1 is SGHTA and CDR2 is FQGTGA. The germline V and J ends were trimmed by 0 bases and 0 bases, with 15 bases remaining between them.

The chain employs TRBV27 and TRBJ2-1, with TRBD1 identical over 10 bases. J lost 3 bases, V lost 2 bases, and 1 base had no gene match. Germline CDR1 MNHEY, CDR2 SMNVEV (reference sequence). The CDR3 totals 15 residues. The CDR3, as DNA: TGTGCCAGCAGTTTAGGGACAGGGGTCTACAATGAGCAGTTCTTC. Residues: CASSLGTGVYNEQFF.

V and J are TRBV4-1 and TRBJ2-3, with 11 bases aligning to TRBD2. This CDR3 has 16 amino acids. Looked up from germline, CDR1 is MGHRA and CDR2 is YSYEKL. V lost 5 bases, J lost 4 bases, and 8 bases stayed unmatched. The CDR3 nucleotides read TGCGCCAGCAGCAACGTACTAGCGGGAGTTCCAGATACGCAGTATTTT. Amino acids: CASSNVLAGVPDTQYF.

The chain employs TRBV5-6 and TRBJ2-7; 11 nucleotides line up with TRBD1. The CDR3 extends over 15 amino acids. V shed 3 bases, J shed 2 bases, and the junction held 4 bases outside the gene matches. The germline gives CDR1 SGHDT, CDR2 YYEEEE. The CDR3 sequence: CASSSGTGGTYEQYF. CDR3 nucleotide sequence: TGTGCCAGCAGCTCCGGGACAGGGGGTACCTACGAGCAGTACTTC.

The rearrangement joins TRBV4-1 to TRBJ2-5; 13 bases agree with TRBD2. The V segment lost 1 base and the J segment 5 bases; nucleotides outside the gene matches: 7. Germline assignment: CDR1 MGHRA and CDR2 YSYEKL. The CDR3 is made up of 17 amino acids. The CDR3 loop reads CASSQGVGTSGEETQYF. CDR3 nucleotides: TGCGCCAGCAGCCAAGGGGTTGGGACTAGCGGGGAGGAGACCCAGTACTTC.

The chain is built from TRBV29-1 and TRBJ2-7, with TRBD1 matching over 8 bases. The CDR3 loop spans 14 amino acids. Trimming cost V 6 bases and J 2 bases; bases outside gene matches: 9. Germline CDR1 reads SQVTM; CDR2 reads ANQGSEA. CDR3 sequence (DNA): TGCAGCGTCCAGGTGGACAGGGCAGCCTACGAGCAGTACTTC. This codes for CSVQVDRAAYEQYF.

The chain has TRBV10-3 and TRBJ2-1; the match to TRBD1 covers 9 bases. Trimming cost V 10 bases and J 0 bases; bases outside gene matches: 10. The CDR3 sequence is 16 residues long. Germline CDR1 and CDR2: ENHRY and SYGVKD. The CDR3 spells CATTEDRGLSYNEQFF. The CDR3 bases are TGTGCCACCACCGAGGACAGGGGACTCTCCTACAATGAGCAGTTCTTC.

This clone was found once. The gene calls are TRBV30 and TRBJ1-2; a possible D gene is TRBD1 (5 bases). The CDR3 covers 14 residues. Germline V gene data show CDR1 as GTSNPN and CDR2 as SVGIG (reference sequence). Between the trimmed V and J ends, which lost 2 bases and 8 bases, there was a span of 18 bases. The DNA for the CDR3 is TGTGCCTGGAGTCCCTACTCGGGACTAACAGGCTACACCTTC. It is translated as CAWSPYSGLTGYTF.

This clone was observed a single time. DNA of the CDR3: TGTGCCAGCAGCCAAGATTTAAGCGGGTCTAGCACAGATACGCAGTATTTT. Its protein is CASSQDLSGSSTDTQYF. V and J are TRBV3-1 (or the pseudogene TRBV3-2) and TRBJ2-3; D possibly corresponds to TRBD2 (6 bases). Trimming cost V 0 bases and J 0 bases, with 13 bases left between them. From germline, CDR1 is LGHDT and CDR2 YNNKEL (reference sequence). This CDR3 has 17 amino acids.

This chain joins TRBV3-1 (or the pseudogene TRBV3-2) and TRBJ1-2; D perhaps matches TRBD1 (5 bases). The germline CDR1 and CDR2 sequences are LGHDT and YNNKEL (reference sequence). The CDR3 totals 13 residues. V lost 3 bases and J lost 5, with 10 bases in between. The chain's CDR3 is CASSHLEGYGYTF. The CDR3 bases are TGTGCCAGCAGCCATCTGGAGGGGTATGGCTACACCTTC.

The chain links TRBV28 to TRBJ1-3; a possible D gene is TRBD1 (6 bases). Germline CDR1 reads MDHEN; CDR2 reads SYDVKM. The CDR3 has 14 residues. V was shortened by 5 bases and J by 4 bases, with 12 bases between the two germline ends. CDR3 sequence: CASSPGQLGNTIYF. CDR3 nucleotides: TGTGCCAGCAGTCCTGGACAGCTAGGAAACACCATATATTTT.

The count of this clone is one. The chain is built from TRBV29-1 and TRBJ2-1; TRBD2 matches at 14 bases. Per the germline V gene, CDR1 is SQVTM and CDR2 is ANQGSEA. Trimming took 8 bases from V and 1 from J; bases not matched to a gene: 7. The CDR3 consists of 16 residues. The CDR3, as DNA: TGCAGCCCACGGGGACTAGCGGGAGTTTCCTACAATGAGCAGTTCTTC. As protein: CSPRGLAGVSYNEQFF.

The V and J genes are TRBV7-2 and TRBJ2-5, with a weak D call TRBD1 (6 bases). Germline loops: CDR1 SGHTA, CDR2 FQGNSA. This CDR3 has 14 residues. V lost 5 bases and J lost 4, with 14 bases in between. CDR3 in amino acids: CASSTQLGGETQYF. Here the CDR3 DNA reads TGTGCCAGCAGCACACAACTAGGGGGAGAGACCCAGTACTTC.

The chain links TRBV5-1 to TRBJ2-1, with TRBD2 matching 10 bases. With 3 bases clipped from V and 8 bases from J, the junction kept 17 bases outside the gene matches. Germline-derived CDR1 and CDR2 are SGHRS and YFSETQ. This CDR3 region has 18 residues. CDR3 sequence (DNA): TGCGCCAGCAGCTCACAGGGAAGTAGGTTAGCGGGAGGACATGAGCAGTTCTTC. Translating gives CASSSQGSRLAGGHEQFF.

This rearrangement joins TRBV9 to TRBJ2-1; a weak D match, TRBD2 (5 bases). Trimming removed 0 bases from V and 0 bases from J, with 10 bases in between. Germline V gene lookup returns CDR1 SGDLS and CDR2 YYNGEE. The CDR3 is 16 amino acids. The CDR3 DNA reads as TGTGCCAGCAGCGTAGGAGGGAGCGGCTCCTACAATGAGCAGTTCTTC. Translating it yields CASSVGGSGSYNEQFF.

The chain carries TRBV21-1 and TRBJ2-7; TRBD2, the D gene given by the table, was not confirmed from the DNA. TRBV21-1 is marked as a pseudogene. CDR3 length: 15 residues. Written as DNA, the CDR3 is TGTGCCAGCAGCAAAGAAAAGCGGCTCTCCTACGAGCAGTACTTC. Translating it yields CASSKEKRLSYEQYF.

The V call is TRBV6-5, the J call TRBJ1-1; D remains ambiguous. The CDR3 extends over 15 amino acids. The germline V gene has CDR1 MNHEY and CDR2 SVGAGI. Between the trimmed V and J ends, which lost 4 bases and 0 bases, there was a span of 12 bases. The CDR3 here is CASSSDGVLNTEAFF. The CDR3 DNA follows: TGTGCCAGCAGTTCCGACGGGGTCCTGAACACTGAAGCTTTCTTT.

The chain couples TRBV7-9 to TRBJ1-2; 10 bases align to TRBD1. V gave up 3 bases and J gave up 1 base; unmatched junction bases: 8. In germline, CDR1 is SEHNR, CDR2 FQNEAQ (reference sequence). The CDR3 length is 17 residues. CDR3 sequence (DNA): TGTGCCAGCAGCTTTGGCGGGACAGGGGAAATTAACTATGGCTACACCTTC. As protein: CASSFGGTGEINYGYTF.

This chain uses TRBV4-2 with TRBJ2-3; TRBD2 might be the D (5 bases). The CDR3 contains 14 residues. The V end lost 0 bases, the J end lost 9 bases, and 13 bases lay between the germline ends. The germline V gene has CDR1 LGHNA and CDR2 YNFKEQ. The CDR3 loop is CASSQEVGVRTQYF. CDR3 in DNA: TGTGCCAGCAGCCAAGAGGTCGGGGTGAGGACGCAGTATTTT.

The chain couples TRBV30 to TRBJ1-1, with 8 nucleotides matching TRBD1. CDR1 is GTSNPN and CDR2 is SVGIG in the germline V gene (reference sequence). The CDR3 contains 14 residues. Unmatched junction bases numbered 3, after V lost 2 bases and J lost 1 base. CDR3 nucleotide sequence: TGTGCCTGGAGTATCGGGACAGGGAACACTGAAGCTTTCTTT. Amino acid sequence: CAWSIGTGNTEAFF.

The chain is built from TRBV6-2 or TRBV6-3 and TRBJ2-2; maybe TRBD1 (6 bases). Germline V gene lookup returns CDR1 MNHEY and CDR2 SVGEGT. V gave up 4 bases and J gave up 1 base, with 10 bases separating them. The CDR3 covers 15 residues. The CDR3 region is CASSWQGRNTGELFF. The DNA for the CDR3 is TGTGCCAGCAGTTGGCAGGGGCGGAACACCGGGGAGCTGTTTTTT.